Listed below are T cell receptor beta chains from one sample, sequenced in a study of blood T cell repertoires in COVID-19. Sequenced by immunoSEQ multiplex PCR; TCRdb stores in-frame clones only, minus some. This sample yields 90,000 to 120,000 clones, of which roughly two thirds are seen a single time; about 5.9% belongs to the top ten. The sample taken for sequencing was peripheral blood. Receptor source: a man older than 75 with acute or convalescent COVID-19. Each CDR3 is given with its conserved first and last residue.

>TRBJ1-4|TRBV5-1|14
CASSYQSTNEKLFF
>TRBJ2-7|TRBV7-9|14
CASSLDNPGVEQYF
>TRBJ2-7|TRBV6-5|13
CASSKGAPYEQYF
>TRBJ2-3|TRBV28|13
CASSWRSTDTQYF
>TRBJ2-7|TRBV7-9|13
CASGVGGLHEQYF
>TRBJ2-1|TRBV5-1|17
CASSLGSTGQFKNEQFF
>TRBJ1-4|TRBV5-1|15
CASSLAGATNEKLFF
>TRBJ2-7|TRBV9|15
CASSERAGPAYEQYF
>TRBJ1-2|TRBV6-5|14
CASTGQGMNYGYTF
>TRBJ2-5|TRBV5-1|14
CASSSSQGRMDQYF